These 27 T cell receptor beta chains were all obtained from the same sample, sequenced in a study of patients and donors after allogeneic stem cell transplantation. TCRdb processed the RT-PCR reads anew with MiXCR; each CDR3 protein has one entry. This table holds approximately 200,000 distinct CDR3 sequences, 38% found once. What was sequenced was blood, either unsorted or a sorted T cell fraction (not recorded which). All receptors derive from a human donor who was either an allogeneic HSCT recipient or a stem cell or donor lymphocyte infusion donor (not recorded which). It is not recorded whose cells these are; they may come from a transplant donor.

Here the CDR3 DNA reads TGCAGTGCTAGAGGCCCCACCGGGGGGCCCTACAATGAGCAGTTCTTC. Translated: CSARGPTGGPYNEQFF. The V call is TRBV20-1, the J call TRBJ2-1, with a tentative D call TRBD2 (7 bases). The CDR3 totals 16 residues. Trimming cost V 1 base and J 2 bases, with 15 bases left between them. Germline V gene sequence: CDR1 DFQATT, CDR2 SNEGSKA (reference sequence).

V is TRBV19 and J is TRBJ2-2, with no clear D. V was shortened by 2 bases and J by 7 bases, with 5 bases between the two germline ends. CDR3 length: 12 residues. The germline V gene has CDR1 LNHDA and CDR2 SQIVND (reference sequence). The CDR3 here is CASSIPGGELFF. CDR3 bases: TGTGCCAGTAGTATACCGGGCGGGGAGCTGTTTTTT.

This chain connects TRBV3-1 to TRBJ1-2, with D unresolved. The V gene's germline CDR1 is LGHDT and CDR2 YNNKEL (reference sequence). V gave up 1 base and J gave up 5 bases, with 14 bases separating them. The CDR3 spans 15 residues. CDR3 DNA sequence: TGTGCCAGCAGCCAAGGGGGTCGAGGGTTGTATGGCTACACCTTC. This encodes CASSQGGRGLYGYTF.

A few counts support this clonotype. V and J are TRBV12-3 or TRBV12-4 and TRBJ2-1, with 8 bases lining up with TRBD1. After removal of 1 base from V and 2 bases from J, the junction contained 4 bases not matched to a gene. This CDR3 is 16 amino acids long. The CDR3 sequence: CASSLVRRGPYNEQFF. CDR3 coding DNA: TGTGCCAGCAGTTTAGTACGCAGGGGGCCCTACAATGAGCAGTTCTTC.

This CDR3 is CASSLDGQVGYEQYF. The CDR3, as DNA: TGCGCCAGCAGCTTGGATGGACAGGTCGGTTACGAGCAGTACTTC. This chain joins TRBV5-1 and TRBJ2-7; the match to TRBD1 covers 7 bases. V was clipped by 0 bases and J by 4 bases; unmatched bases: 7. The CDR3 spans 15 residues. CDR1 is SGHRS and CDR2 is YFSETQ in the germline V gene.

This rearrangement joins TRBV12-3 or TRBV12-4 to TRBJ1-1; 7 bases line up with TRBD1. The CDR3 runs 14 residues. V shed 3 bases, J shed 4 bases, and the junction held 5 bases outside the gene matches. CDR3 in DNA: TGTGCCAGCAGTTTGACAGGGTTCGGCACTGAAGCTTTCTTT. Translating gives CASSLTGFGTEAFF.

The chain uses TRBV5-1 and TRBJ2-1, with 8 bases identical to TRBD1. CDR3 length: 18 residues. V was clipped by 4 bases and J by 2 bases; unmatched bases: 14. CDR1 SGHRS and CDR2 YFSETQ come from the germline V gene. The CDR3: CASSKLTGGPTPYNEQFF. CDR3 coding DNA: TGCGCCAGCAGCAAACTAACAGGGGGGCCAACACCCTACAATGAGCAGTTCTTC.

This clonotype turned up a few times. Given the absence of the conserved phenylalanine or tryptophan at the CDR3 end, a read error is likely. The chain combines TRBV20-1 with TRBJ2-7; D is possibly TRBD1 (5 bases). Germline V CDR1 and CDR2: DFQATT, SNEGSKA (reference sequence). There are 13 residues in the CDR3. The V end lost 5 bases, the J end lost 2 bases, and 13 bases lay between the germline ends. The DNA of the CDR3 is TGCAGTGCTGAAACACAGGCAACCTACGAGCAGTACTCC. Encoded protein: CSAETQATYEQYS.

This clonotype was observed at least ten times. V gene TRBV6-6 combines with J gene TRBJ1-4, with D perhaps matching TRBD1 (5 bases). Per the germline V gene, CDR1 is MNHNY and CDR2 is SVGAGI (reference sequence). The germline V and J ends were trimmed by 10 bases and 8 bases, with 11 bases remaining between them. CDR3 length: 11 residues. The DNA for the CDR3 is TGTGCCACGCGGGGGAAGGAAAAACTGTTTTTT. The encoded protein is CATRGKEKLFF.

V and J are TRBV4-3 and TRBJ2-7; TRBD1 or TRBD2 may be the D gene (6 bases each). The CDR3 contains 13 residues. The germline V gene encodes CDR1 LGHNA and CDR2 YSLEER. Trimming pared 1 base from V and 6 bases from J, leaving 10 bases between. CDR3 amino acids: CASSQVQGLEQYF. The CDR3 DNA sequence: TGCGCCAGCAGCCAAGTACAGGGACTCGAGCAGTACTTC.

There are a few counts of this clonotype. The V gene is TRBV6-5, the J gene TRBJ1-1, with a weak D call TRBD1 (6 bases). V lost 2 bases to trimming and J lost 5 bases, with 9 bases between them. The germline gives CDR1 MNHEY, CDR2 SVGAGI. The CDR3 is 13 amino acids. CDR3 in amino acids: CASSYPGVTEAFF. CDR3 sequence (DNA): TGTGCCAGCAGTTACCCAGGGGTTACTGAAGCTTTCTTT.

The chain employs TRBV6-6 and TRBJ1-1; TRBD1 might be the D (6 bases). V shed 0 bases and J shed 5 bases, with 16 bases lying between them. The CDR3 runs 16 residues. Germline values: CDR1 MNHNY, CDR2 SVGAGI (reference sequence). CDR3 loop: CASSYSISQGITEAFF. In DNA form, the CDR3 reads TGTGCCAGCAGTTACTCGATCTCACAGGGAATTACTGAAGCTTTCTTT.

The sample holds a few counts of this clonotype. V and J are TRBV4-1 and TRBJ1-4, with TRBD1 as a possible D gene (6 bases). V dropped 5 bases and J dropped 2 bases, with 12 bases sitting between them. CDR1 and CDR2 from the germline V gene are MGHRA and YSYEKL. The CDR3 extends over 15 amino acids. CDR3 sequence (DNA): TGCGCCAGCAGCTTTTCAGGGGTTACTAATGAAAAACTGTTTTTT. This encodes CASSFSGVTNEKLFF.

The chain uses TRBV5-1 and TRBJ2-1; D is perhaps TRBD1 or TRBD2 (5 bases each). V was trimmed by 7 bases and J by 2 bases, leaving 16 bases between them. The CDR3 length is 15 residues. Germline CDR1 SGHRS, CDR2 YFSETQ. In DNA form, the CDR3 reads TGCGCCAGCGCCGTTCTGAGGGGAACCTACAATGAGCAGTTCTTC. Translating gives CASAVLRGTYNEQFF. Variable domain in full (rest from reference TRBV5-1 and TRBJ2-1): KAGVTQTPRYLIKTRGQQVTLSCSPISGHRSVSWYQQTPGQGLQFLFEYFSETQRNKGNFPGRFSGRQFSNSRSEMNVSTLELGDSALYLCASAVLRGTYNEQFFGPGTRLTVL.

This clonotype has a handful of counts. CDR3 protein: CASSLRPGPRLSDYGYTF. In nucleotides, the CDR3 is TGTGCCAGCAGCTTACGGCCGGGCCCGCGGCTTTCGGACTATGGCTACACCTTC. The J gene is TRBJ1-2, the V gene TRBV7-3; D gene ambiguous. The CDR3 sequence is 18 residues long. Trimming removed 2 bases from V and 3 bases from J, with 22 bases in between. Germline V gives CDR1 SGHTA, CDR2 FQGTGA.

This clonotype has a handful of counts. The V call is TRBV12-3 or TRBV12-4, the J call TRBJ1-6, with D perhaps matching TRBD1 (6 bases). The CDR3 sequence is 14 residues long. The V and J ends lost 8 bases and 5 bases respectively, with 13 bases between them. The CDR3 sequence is CASGWTADNSPLHF. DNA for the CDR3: TGTGCCAGCGGCTGGACAGCCGATAATTCACCCCTCCACTTT.

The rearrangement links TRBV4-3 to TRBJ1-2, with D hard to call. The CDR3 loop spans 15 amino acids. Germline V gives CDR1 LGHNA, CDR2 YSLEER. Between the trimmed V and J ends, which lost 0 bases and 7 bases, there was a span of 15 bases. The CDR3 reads CASSQDLGGIAGYTF. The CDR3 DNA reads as TGCGCCAGCAGCCAAGATCTGGGTGGGATTGCTGGCTACACCTTC.

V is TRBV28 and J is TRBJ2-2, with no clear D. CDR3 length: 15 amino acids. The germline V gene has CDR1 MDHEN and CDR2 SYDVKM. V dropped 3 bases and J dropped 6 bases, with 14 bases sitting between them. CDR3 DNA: TGTGCCAGCAGTTTCCGCTCAAGAAGTTCCGGGGAGCTGTTTTTT. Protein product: CASSFRSRSSGELFF. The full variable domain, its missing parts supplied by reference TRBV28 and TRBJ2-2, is DVKVTQSSRYLVKRTGEKVFLECVQDMDHENMFWYRQDPGLGLRLIYFSYDVKMKEKGDIPEGYSVSREKKERFSLILESASTNQTSMYLCASSFRSRSSGELFFGEGSRLTVL.

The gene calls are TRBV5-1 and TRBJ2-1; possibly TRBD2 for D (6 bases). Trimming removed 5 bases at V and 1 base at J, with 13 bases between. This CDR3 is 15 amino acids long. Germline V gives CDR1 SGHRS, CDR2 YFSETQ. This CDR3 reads CASRLSAGSYNEQFF. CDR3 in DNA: TGCGCCAGCAGGCTGTCGGCGGGGTCCTACAATGAGCAGTTCTTC.

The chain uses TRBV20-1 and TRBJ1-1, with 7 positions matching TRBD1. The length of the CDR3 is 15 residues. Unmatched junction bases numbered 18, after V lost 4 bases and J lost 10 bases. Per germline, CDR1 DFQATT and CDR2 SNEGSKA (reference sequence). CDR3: CSATLRGDSSRGAFF. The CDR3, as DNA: TGCAGTGCTACTCTCCGAGGGGACAGTTCCCGGGGAGCTTTCTTT.

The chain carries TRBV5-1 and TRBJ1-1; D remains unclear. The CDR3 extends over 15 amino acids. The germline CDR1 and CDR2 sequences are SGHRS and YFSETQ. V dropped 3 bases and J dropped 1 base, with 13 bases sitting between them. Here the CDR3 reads CASSYGRMTNTEAFF. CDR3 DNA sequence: TGCGCCAGCAGCTACGGACGCATGACGAACACTGAAGCTTTCTTT.

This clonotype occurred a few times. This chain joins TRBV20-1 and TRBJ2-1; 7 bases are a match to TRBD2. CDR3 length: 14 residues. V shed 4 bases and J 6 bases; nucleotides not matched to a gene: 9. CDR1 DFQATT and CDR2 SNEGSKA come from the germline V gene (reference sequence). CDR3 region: CSANPGLVSNEQFF. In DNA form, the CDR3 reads TGCAGTGCTAATCCCGGACTAGTGAGCAATGAGCAGTTCTTC.

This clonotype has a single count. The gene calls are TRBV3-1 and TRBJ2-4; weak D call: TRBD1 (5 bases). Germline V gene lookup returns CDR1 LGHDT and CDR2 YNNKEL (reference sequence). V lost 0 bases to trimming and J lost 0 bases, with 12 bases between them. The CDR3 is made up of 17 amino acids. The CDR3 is CASSQEGALLAKNIQYF. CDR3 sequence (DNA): TGTGCCAGCAGCCAAGAAGGGGCCTTACTAGCCAAAAACATTCAGTACTTC.

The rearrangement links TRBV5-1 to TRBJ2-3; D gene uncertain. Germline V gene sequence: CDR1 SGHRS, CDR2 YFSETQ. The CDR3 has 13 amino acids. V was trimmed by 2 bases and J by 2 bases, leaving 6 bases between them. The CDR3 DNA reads TGCGCCAGCAGCTTAACACCCACAGATACGCAGTATTTT. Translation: CASSLTPTDTQYF.

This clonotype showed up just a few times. The CDR3 here is CASSPLGLAGGTGELFF. CDR3 coding DNA: TGCGCCAGCAGCCCGTTGGGACTAGCGGGGGGCACCGGGGAGCTGTTTTTT. The rearrangement links TRBV4-1 to TRBJ2-2; 15 bases are shared with TRBD2. The CDR3 sequence is 17 residues long. CDR1 is MGHRA and CDR2 is YSYEKL in the germline V gene. The J segment lost 4 bases and the V segment lost 4 bases, leaving 4 bases of the junction unmatched.

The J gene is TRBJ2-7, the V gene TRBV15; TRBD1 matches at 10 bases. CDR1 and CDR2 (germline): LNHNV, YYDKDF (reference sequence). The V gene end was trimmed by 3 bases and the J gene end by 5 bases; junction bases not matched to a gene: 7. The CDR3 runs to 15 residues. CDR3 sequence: CATSSPGQGIHEQYF. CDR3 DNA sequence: TGTGCCACCAGCAGCCCGGGACAGGGGATCCACGAGCAGTACTTC.

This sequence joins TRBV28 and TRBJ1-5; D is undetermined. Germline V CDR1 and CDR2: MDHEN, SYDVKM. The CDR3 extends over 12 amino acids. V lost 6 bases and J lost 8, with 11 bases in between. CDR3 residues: CASRGGREPQHF. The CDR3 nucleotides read TGTGCCAGCAGAGGAGGGCGGGAGCCCCAGCATTTT. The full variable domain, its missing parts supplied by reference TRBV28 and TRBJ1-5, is DVKVTQSSRYLVKRTGEKVFLECVQDMDHENMFWYRQDPGLGLRLIYFSYDVKMKEKGDIPEGYSVSREKKERFSLILESASTNQTSMYLCASRGGREPQHFGDGTRLSIL.